This entry lists 8 T cell receptor beta chains sequenced from one sample in a study of vaccination and CD4 T cells after COVID-19 (dated by TCRdb to 2021 to 2024). The library relied on PCR. The data were produced on an Illumina iSeq 100. DNA from cultured CD4+ T cells underwent TCR sequencing with the Oncomine TCR Beta short-read assay at the Johns Hopkins FTIC core. The QIAamp micro DNA kit was used to extract genomic DNA from the cultured CD4+ T cells. TCRdb cleaned the public reads at Q25 with fastp, built clones with MiXCR and kept in-frame beta chains. Rows matching on CDR3 protein sequence are summarized as one entry with the most common DNA and genes. The sample includes more than 6,500 distinct CDR3 sequences, with less than 50% observed a single time. 20% to 30% of the sample is taken by the ten largest. Their cognate antigens are unknown. The intended sense of this specimen's treatment or condition label: roughly 11-day PBMC culture with coronavirus spike peptide pools or control peptides (ViraFEST assay). CD4+ T cells from unexposed donors were collected before the COVID-19 pandemic (2011-2018).

The sample taken for sequencing was CD4+ T cells from blood, cultured in vitro. The receptors stem from a human donor in good health.

The rearrangement links TRBV7-2 to TRBJ2-3; TRBD1 or TRBD2 may be the D gene (6 bases each). Trimming shortened V by 5 bases and J by 5 bases, and 20 bases separated the two germline ends. This CDR3 region has 16 residues. Germline CDR1 SGHTA, CDR2 FQGNSA. The CDR3 reads CASSLGGPSVIDTQYF. CDR3 coding DNA: TGTGCCAGCAGCCTAGGGGGGCCTTCGGTAATAGATACGCAGTATTTT.

The rearrangement links TRBV25-1 to TRBJ2-5; either TRBD1 or TRBD2 may supply D (5 bases each). The germline V and J ends were trimmed by 6 bases and 7 bases, with 9 bases remaining between them. Germline V gene data show CDR1 as MGHDK and CDR2 as SYGVNS. This CDR3 is built from 11 residues. CDR3 in amino acids: CASRRDGTQYF. In DNA, the CDR3 is TGTGCCAGCAGGAGGGACGGGACCCAGTACTTC.

This clonotype qualifies as medium-sized. The CDR3, as DNA: TGCAGTGCCGGGACAGGGGGCATCACCGGGGAGCTGTTTTTT. Translating it yields CSAGTGGITGELFF. This rearrangement joins TRBV20-1 to TRBJ2-2; 12 positions match TRBD1. The CDR3 sequence is 14 residues long. Losses at the gene ends were 6 bases for V and 4 bases for J; bases not matched to a gene: 3. Per germline, CDR1 DFQATT and CDR2 SNEGSKA (reference sequence).

This clonotype was seen only a few times. The chain employs TRBV20-1 and TRBJ2-2; tentative D call: TRBD2 (5 bases). CDR3 length: 15 residues. V lost 0 bases to trimming and J lost 8 bases, with 16 bases between them. CDR1 is DFQATT, CDR2 SNEGSKA, per germline (reference sequence). CDR3 amino acids: CSARDVRTSLGELFF. DNA for the CDR3: TGCAGTGCTAGAGATGTTAGGACTTCTCTGGGGGAGCTGTTTTTT.

CDR3 region: CSAGGQGAANEKLFF. As DNA, the CDR3 is TGCAGTGCTGGGGGCCAGGGGGCGGCTAATGAAAAACTGTTTTTT. V is TRBV20-1 and J is TRBJ1-4, with 8 bases aligning to TRBD1. The CDR3 is 15 amino acids. V lost 5 bases to trimming and J lost 3 bases; unmatched junction nucleotides: 8. Germline V CDR1 and CDR2: DFQATT, SNEGSKA (reference sequence).

As DNA, the CDR3 is TGTGCCAGCAGCTGGGGGACTAGCGGGGCCTACGAGCAGTACTTC. This sequence encodes CASSWGTSGAYEQYF. V gene TRBV11-1 combines with J gene TRBJ2-7; 13 bases are a match to TRBD2. J lost 2 bases, V lost 4 bases, and 2 bases had no gene match. Germline lookup yields CDR1 SGHAT and CDR2 FQDESV (reference sequence). The CDR3 runs to 15 residues.

This chain joins TRBV7-8 and TRBJ1-5; D not resolved. V was pared by 5 bases and J by 2 bases, with 16 bases between. Germline loops: CDR1 SGHVS, CDR2 FQNEAQ. The CDR3 is made up of 16 amino acids. CDR3: CASSPGGRVGNQPQHF. The CDR3 DNA follows: TGTGCCAGCAGCCCTGGAGGTAGGGTAGGCAATCAGCCCCAGCATTTT.

The chain combines TRBV6-1 with TRBJ1-2; 9 bases align to TRBD1. The germline V gene has CDR1 MNHNS and CDR2 SASEGT. With 6 bases clipped from V and 2 bases from J, the junction kept 7 bases outside the gene matches. The CDR3 extends over 15 amino acids. DNA of the CDR3: TGTGCCAGCAGCGAGCCGGGACAGGGAAACTATGGCTACACCTTC. Amino acid sequence: CASSEPGQGNYGYTF.